The 9 T cell receptor beta chains presented below share a single source sample, sequenced in a study of beta chain features in type 1 diabetes (dated by TCRdb to about 2018). These receptors have no identified antigens. The library was prepared using the immunoSEQ multiplex PCR assay. The entire amount of isolated RNA was reverse transcribed using the High Capacity cDNA Reverse Transcription Kit, so the sequenced TCRB transcripts were expressed ones. The table was pulled from immuneACCESS by TCRdb, which kept in-frame rearrangements only. Such tables lose some clones; where checked, under half of the loss comes from unresolved V genes, and the rest has no known cause. The table for this sample lists around 310,000 clones; 13% of them were counted only once. The ten largest clonotypes hold around 0.016% of the sample. The research as a whole found: Type 1 diabetes patients showed a moderate but significant shortening of TCRB CDR3 length in all four CD4+ subsets.

The sample comprised naive CD4+ T cells from blood. Reading the label with the study, this specimen's cell subset or site is: true naive CD4+ T cells. The receptor set was obtained from a woman aged 18-29 years with type 1 diabetes.

The chain employs TRBV5-4 and TRBJ2-2; 8 bases are a match to TRBD2. Germline V lookup: CDR1 SGHNT, CDR2 YYREEE (reference sequence). V lost 4 bases, J lost 4 bases, and 6 bases stayed unmatched. The CDR3 consists of 15 residues. The CDR3 loop reads CASSQKRESTGELFF. The CDR3 DNA follows: TGTGCCAGCAGCCAGAAGCGGGAGAGCACCGGGGAGCTGTTTTTT.

In its sample, this clone was seen a few times. V gene TRBV6-5 combines with J gene TRBJ1-2; maybe TRBD1 (5 bases). The CDR3 runs 12 residues. Trimming pared 7 bases from V and 6 bases from J, leaving 12 bases between. Germline V CDR1 and CDR2: MNHEY, SVGAGI. CDR3 loop: CASNKGMDGYTF. The CDR3 nucleotides read TGTGCCAGCAACAAGGGGATGGATGGCTACACCTTC.

The CDR3 spells CASKPDSAYEQYF. The CDR3 region has the DNA TGTGCCAGTAAACCGGACAGTGCCTACGAGCAGTACTTC. The V call is TRBV19, the J call TRBJ2-7; weak D call: TRBD1 (6 bases). The germline gives CDR1 LNHDA, CDR2 SQIVND (reference sequence). The V end was cut by 7 bases, the J end by 2 bases, with 12 bases between. This CDR3 comprises 13 residues. The complete variable domain, with remaining parts taken from reference TRBV19 and TRBJ2-7, reads DGGITQSPKYLFRKEGQNVTLSCEQNLNHDAMYWYRQDPGQGLRLIYYSQIVNDFQKGDIAEGYSVSREKKESFPLTVTSAQKNPTAFYLCASKPDSAYEQYFGPGTRLTVT.

This chain links TRBV25-1 with TRBJ2-1; TRBD2 agrees at 11 bases. The V and J ends lost 5 bases and 6 bases, in that order; junction bases with no gene match: 6. The length of the CDR3 is 15 residues. Germline V gene sequence: CDR1 MGHDK, CDR2 SYGVNS. The chain's CDR3 is CASSISGRGPNEQFF. The CDR3 DNA reads as TGTGCCAGCAGTATTAGCGGGAGGGGACCCAATGAGCAGTTCTTC.

The chain couples TRBV29-1 to TRBJ1-1; a possible D gene is TRBD1 (5 bases). The CDR3 has 13 amino acids. Germline CDR1 and CDR2: SQVTM and ANQGSEA. The V gene lost 7 bases and the J gene lost 4 bases, with 16 bases spanning the gap. The CDR3 spells CSAGEGRGTEAFF. CDR3 coding DNA: TGCAGCGCGGGTGAGGGGAGGGGCACTGAAGCTTTCTTT.

This clone was detected only a few times. Different DNA sequences within this sample yield the same CDR3. The chain combines TRBV5-1 with TRBJ2-5; D remains ambiguous. Germline V lookup: CDR1 SGHRS, CDR2 YFSETQ. The V end was cut by 0 bases, the J end by 1 base, with 4 bases between. CDR3 length equals 13 residues. The CDR3 here is CASSLGAQETQYF. The CDR3 DNA follows: TGCGCCAGCAGCTTGGGAGCCCAAGAGACCCAGTACTTC.

This clone came up a few times. This rearrangement joins TRBV30 to TRBJ2-6; 12 nucleotides align to TRBD1. The CDR3 contains 18 residues. CDR1 is GTSNPN and CDR2 is SVGIG in the germline V gene (reference sequence). V lost 3 bases and J lost 4; bases outside the gene matches: 10. The CDR3 sequence is CAWSRPGTGGLGANVLTF. The DNA for the CDR3 is TGTGCCTGGAGCAGACCCGGGACAGGGGGCCTGGGGGCCAACGTCCTGACTTTC. Together with reference TRBV30 and TRBJ2-6, the CDR3 gives the full variable domain: SQTIHQWPATLVQPVGSPLSLECTVEGTSNPNLYWYRQAAGRGLQLLFYSVGIGQISSEVPQNLSASRPQDRQFILSSKKLLLSDSGFYLCAWSRPGTGGLGANVLTFGAGSRLTVL.

V gene TRBV27 combines with J gene TRBJ2-6, with D tentatively TRBD2 (5 bases). CDR1 and CDR2 from the germline V gene are MNHEY and SMNVEV (reference sequence). The V end was cut by 5 bases, the J end by 2 bases, with 10 bases between. The CDR3 is made up of 15 amino acids. The CDR3 sequence: CASSPGRAGANVLTF. In nucleotides, the CDR3 is TGTGCCAGCAGTCCGGGAAGGGCTGGGGCCAACGTCCTGACTTTC.

The chain combines TRBV27 with TRBJ2-1; tentative D call: TRBD2 (6 bases). V dropped 6 bases and J dropped 0 bases, with 18 bases sitting between them. The CDR3 has 17 residues. The germline V gene has CDR1 MNHEY and CDR2 SMNVEV (reference sequence). The CDR3 region is CASRVKAGWPSYNEQFF. For the CDR3, the DNA is TGTGCCAGCAGGGTGAAAGCGGGTTGGCCCTCCTACAATGAGCAGTTCTTC.